This is a list of T cell receptor beta chains from one sample in a study of identical twins. TCRdb re-called the 5' RACE reads through MiXCR, storing one row per CDR3 protein. The repertoire holds a few hundred thousand distinct CDR3 sequences, about 15% seen once, with about 0.4% in the top ten. These data are also associated with another study on yellow fever vaccine responses in identical twins.

Sequencing input: CD4+ T cells sorted from blood. These receptors were taken from a young woman in good health. Each CDR3 is given with its conserved first and last residue. D genes are given only for firm matches. Only some rows state a clone size, as once, few, many or a class for expanded clones.

abundance: -; d_gene: -; v_gene: TRBV19; j_gene: TRBJ1-4; CDR3nt: TGTGCCAGTAGTATTAAGGGAGAACGTGAAAAACTGTTTTTT; CDR3aa: CASSIKGEREKLFF
abundance: -; d_gene: -; v_gene: TRBV19; j_gene: TRBJ2-2; CDR3nt: TGTGCCAGTAGTATGGCAGGAGGCACCGGGGAGCTGTTTTTT; CDR3aa: CASSMAGGTGELFF
abundance: -; d_gene: -; v_gene: TRBV27; j_gene: TRBJ2-3; CDR3nt: TGTGCCAGCAGTTTGGCGGGGGCCGGGTTAGATACGCAGTATTTT; CDR3aa: CASSLAGAGLDTQYF
abundance: -; d_gene: -; v_gene: TRBV7-3; j_gene: TRBJ2-5; CDR3nt: TGTGCCAGCAGCTTGCCAGGGCCTCTGGAGACCCAGTACTTC; CDR3aa: CASSLPGPLETQYF
abundance: -; d_gene: TRBD1; v_gene: TRBV6-5; j_gene: TRBJ2-1; CDR3nt: TGTGCCAGCAGTTACCGATTGACAGGGGAATACGGGCAGTTCTTC; CDR3aa: CASSYRLTGEYGQFF
abundance: few; d_gene: TRBD2; v_gene: TRBV27; j_gene: TRBJ2-5; CDR3nt: TGTGCCAGCAGGACCGGGACTAGCGGGAGGGCGACTCAAGAGACCCAGTACTTC; CDR3aa: CASRTGTSGRATQETQYF
abundance: -; d_gene: TRBD1; v_gene: TRBV7-2; j_gene: TRBJ1-5; CDR3nt: TGTGCCAGCAGCTTCCCGGTTGGACAGGGAGGGCAGCCCCAGCATTTT; CDR3aa: CASSFPVGQGGQPQHF
abundance: -; d_gene: TRBD1; v_gene: TRBV27; j_gene: TRBJ1-5; CDR3nt: TGTGCCAGCAGTGTGGGACAGCGAAATCAGCCCCAGCATTTT; CDR3aa: CASSVGQRNQPQHF
abundance: few; d_gene: -; v_gene: TRBV5-1; j_gene: TRBJ2-5; CDR3nt: TGCGCCAGCAGCTGGAGACCGACAGGATCTCAAGAGACCCAGTACTTC; CDR3aa: CASSWRPTGSQETQYF
abundance: few; d_gene: -; v_gene: TRBV29-1; j_gene: TRBJ2-2; CDR3nt: TGCAGCGTGGTCACCGGACAGAATTTGAACACCGGGGAGCTGTTTTTT; CDR3aa: CSVVTGQNLNTGELFF
abundance: -; d_gene: -; v_gene: TRBV7-2; j_gene: TRBJ2-2; CDR3nt: TGTGCCAGCAGCTTAATCATCACCGGGGAGCTGTTTTTT; CDR3aa: CASSLIITGELFF
abundance: -; d_gene: TRBD2; v_gene: TRBV5-1; j_gene: TRBJ2-1; CDR3nt: TGCGCCACAGGGACCCCGGGACTAGACTACAATGAGCAGTTCTTC; CDR3aa: CATGTPGLDYNEQFF
abundance: -; d_gene: TRBD1; v_gene: TRBV20-1; j_gene: TRBJ1-6; CDR3nt: TGCAGTGCCAGCACAGGGGTCAATTCACCCCTCCACTTT; CDR3aa: CSASTGVNSPLHF
abundance: -; d_gene: TRBD1; v_gene: TRBV12-3/TRBV12-4; j_gene: TRBJ1-1; CDR3nt: TGTGCCAGCACCTTGGGACAGCAGAACACTGAAGCTTTCTTT; CDR3aa: CASTLGQQNTEAFF
abundance: few; d_gene: -; v_gene: TRBV19; j_gene: TRBJ2-3; CDR3nt: TGTGCCAGTAGTATCAGTCTAGCGAGGGGCCCAGATACGCAGTATTTT; CDR3aa: CASSISLARGPDTQYF
abundance: -; d_gene: -; v_gene: TRBV5-1; j_gene: TRBJ2-7; CDR3nt: TGCGCCAGCAGCGTGAGTAGGACGGAGGTCTCCTACGAGCAGTACTTC; CDR3aa: CASSVSRTEVSYEQYF
abundance: few; d_gene: -; v_gene: TRBV6-5; j_gene: TRBJ1-5; CDR3nt: TGTGCCAGCAGTTATAGACCTAATCAGCCCCAGCATTTT; CDR3aa: CASSYRPNQPQHF
abundance: -; d_gene: -; v_gene: TRBV3-1; j_gene: TRBJ1-5; CDR3nt: TGTGCCAGCAGTCAAGGGCATAACAATCAGCCCCAGCATTTT; CDR3aa: CASSQGHNNQPQHF
abundance: few; d_gene: -; v_gene: TRBV11-2; j_gene: TRBJ2-3; CDR3nt: TGTGCCAGCAGCTTAGCGGAAGGAGATACGCAGTATTTT; CDR3aa: CASSLAEGDTQYF
abundance: few; d_gene: TRBD2; v_gene: TRBV20-1; j_gene: TRBJ2-1; CDR3nt: TGCAGTGCACCAACCCCCCCGCGGGAGGGGCCTCGGCCTTACAATGAGCAGTTCTTC; CDR3aa: CSAPTPPREGPRPYNEQFF
abundance: few; d_gene: TRBD1; v_gene: TRBV5-6; j_gene: TRBJ2-4; CDR3nt: TGTGCCAGCAGCGTAAGGTTGACAGGGCTCGCCAAAAACATTCAGTACTTC; CDR3aa: CASSVRLTGLAKNIQYF
abundance: -; d_gene: TRBD2; v_gene: TRBV7-8; j_gene: TRBJ2-5; CDR3nt: TGTGCCAGCAGCCCAACTAGCGGGAGAGGCAAGACCCAGTACTTC; CDR3aa: CASSPTSGRGKTQYF
abundance: -; d_gene: TRBD2; v_gene: TRBV7-3; j_gene: TRBJ2-7; CDR3nt: TGTGCCAGCAGCCGAGGGACTACCTCCGAGCAGTACTTC; CDR3aa: CASSRGTTSEQYF
abundance: -; d_gene: TRBD2; v_gene: TRBV7-6; j_gene: TRBJ2-7; CDR3nt: TGTGCCAGCAGCCAACTTGGGGGGGTAAGCTCCTACGAGCAGTACTTC; CDR3aa: CASSQLGGVSSYEQYF
abundance: -; d_gene: -; v_gene: TRBV7-8; j_gene: TRBJ2-7; CDR3nt: TGTGCCAGCAGCTTGCGCCGGGACCTCGCCTACGAGCAGTACTTC; CDR3aa: CASSLRRDLAYEQYF
abundance: -; d_gene: -; v_gene: TRBV7-8; j_gene: TRBJ2-5; CDR3nt: TGTGCCAGCACCCGACCGGTGTACCAAGAGACCCAGTACTTC; CDR3aa: CASTRPVYQETQYF
abundance: few; d_gene: TRBD2; v_gene: TRBV15; j_gene: TRBJ2-3; CDR3nt: TGTGCCACCAGCAGGATGAGCGGGACCGCTAGCACAGATACGCAGTATTTT; CDR3aa: CATSRMSGTASTDTQYF
abundance: -; d_gene: -; v_gene: TRBV10-3; j_gene: TRBJ2-3; CDR3nt: TGTGCCATCAGTGACTCGACTAGCACAGATACGCAGTATTTT; CDR3aa: CAISDSTSTDTQYF
abundance: -; d_gene: -; v_gene: TRBV20-1; j_gene: TRBJ2-4; CDR3nt: TGCAGTGCTAGAGAGGCGGGCAAAAACATTCAGTACTTC; CDR3aa: CSAREAGKNIQYF
abundance: -; d_gene: -; v_gene: TRBV6-5; j_gene: TRBJ2-5; CDR3nt: TGTGCCAGCAGTTCTCCCAGGGGAGTGGAGACCCAGTACTTC; CDR3aa: CASSSPRGVETQYF
abundance: -; d_gene: -; v_gene: TRBV10-3; j_gene: TRBJ1-1; CDR3nt: TGTGCCATCAGTGGGGATAAGGCGGCTGAAGCTTTCTTT; CDR3aa: CAISGDKAAEAFF
abundance: few; d_gene: TRBD1; v_gene: TRBV10-2; j_gene: TRBJ1-2; CDR3nt: TGCGCCAGCAGTGAATGGACAGGGAACAATGGCTACACCTTC; CDR3aa: CASSEWTGNNGYTF
abundance: few; d_gene: TRBD2; v_gene: TRBV6-1; j_gene: TRBJ2-2; CDR3nt: TGTGCCAGCAGTGGGGGGCGGGGGGCCGGCACCGGGGAGCTGTTTTTT; CDR3aa: CASSGGRGAGTGELFF
abundance: -; d_gene: TRBD2; v_gene: TRBV3-1; j_gene: TRBJ2-3; CDR3nt: TGTGCCAGCAGCCAAGCGGGAGGGTATGAGTATTTT; CDR3aa: CASSQAGGYEYF
abundance: few; d_gene: -; v_gene: TRBV5-1; j_gene: TRBJ2-7; CDR3nt: TGCGCCAGCACTATTGACTCGACAGGATCCTACGAGCAGTACTTC; CDR3aa: CASTIDSTGSYEQYF
abundance: few; d_gene: TRBD2; v_gene: TRBV5-1; j_gene: TRBJ2-7; CDR3nt: TGCGCCAGCAGCACTAGACTAGCCAGCGAGCAGTACTTC; CDR3aa: CASSTRLASEQYF
abundance: few; d_gene: TRBD2; v_gene: TRBV10-1; j_gene: TRBJ2-3; CDR3nt: TGCGCCAGCAGCCGGACTAGCGGGAGTTTAGGAACAGATACGCAGTATTTT; CDR3aa: CASSRTSGSLGTDTQYF